Listed below are T cell receptor beta chains from one sample, sequenced in a study of T-cell reconstitution after alpha-beta-depleted transplantation in children. TCRdb redid the calling of the PCR reads with MiXCR, one entry per CDR3 protein. In the table there are some 500,000 distinct CDR3 sequences, approximately 20% of which are singletons. The source was PBMCs from the stem cell graft donor, collected from the stem cell graft. All receptors derive from a human donor who donated a stem cell graft to a child with acute lymphoblastic leukemia. Both conserved end residues are trimmed from each CDR3. The order of the fields is D gene, J gene, V gene, CDR3 protein. The D gene is left open where the match is weak.

D gene: .
J gene: TRBJ1-3
V gene: TRBV29-1
CDR3 protein: SVQGTRGSGNTIY

D gene: .
J gene: TRBJ2-2
V gene: TRBV14
CDR3 protein: ASSPTGLNTGELF

D gene: TRBD2
J gene: TRBJ2-5
V gene: TRBV12-3/TRBV12-4
CDR3 protein: AGGTSEETQY

D gene: TRBD2
J gene: TRBJ2-1
V gene: TRBV12-3/TRBV12-4
CDR3 protein: ASSLSGSVNNEQF

D gene: .
J gene: TRBJ2-2
V gene: TRBV6-1
CDR3 protein: ASRAEGPSGELF

D gene: .
J gene: TRBJ2-3
V gene: TRBV5-5
CDR3 protein: ASSLAFADTDTQY

D gene: .
J gene: TRBJ2-2
V gene: TRBV7-3
CDR3 protein: ASSLPWNTGELF

D gene: .
J gene: TRBJ2-7
V gene: TRBV7-2
CDR3 protein: ASRPGGDDEQY

D gene: .
J gene: TRBJ2-5
V gene: TRBV25-1
CDR3 protein: ASSEFRPGGETQY

D gene: .
J gene: TRBJ1-1
V gene: TRBV30
CDR3 protein: AWSITAGATEAF

D gene: TRBD1
J gene: TRBJ1-3
V gene: TRBV20-1
CDR3 protein: SAPTGSSGNTIY

D gene: .
J gene: TRBJ2-6
V gene: TRBV5-1
CDR3 protein: ASRVPLSGANVLT

D gene: .
J gene: TRBJ2-7
V gene: TRBV29-1
CDR3 protein: SVEVPGQPNYEQY

D gene: .
J gene: TRBJ2-1
V gene: TRBV24-1
CDR3 protein: ATSDRSRSGFSYNEQF

D gene: .
J gene: TRBJ2-1
V gene: TRBV4-2
CDR3 protein: ASSPGRNEQF

D gene: TRBD1
J gene: TRBJ2-1
V gene: TRBV24-1
CDR3 protein: ATSDSTGDSYNEQF

D gene: .
J gene: TRBJ2-7
V gene: TRBV25-1
CDR3 protein: ASSRQPYEQY

D gene: .
J gene: TRBJ2-2
V gene: TRBV12-3/TRBV12-4
CDR3 protein: ASSFTRGNTGELF

D gene: .
J gene: TRBJ1-3
V gene: TRBV10-3
CDR3 protein: AMSDSRNTIY

D gene: .
J gene: TRBJ1-1
V gene: TRBV18
CDR3 protein: ASSPSVGNAEAF

D gene: .
J gene: TRBJ1-6
V gene: TRBV6-4
CDR3 protein: ASSGDNNSPLH

D gene: TRBD2
J gene: TRBJ2-3
V gene: TRBV7-6
CDR3 protein: ASSLDHPSGRATDTQY

D gene: TRBD1
J gene: TRBJ2-7
V gene: TRBV7-9
CDR3 protein: ASSLATGGSNEQY

D gene: .
J gene: TRBJ2-3
V gene: TRBV12-3/TRBV12-4
CDR3 protein: ASSSDRSTDTQY

D gene: TRBD1
J gene: TRBJ1-1
V gene: TRBV20-1
CDR3 protein: SASGTGGSEAF

D gene: .
J gene: TRBJ2-6
V gene: TRBV29-1
CDR3 protein: SAKQSGANVLT

D gene: .
J gene: TRBJ1-2
V gene: TRBV5-1
CDR3 protein: ASSLASWEGPGYT

D gene: .
J gene: TRBJ2-5
V gene: TRBV23-1
CDR3 protein: ASATVSQETQY